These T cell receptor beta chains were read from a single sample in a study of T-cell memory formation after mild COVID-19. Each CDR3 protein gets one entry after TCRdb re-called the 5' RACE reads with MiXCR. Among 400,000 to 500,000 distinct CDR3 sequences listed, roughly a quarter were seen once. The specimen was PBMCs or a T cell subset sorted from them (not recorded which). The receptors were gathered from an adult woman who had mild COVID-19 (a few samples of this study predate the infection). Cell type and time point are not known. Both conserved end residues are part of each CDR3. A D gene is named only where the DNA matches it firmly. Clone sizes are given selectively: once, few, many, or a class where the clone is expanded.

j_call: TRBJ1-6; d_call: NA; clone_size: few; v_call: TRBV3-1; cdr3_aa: CASSQVGSDSPLHF; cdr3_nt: TGTGCCAGCAGCCAAGTTGGCTCCGATTCACCCCTCCACTTT
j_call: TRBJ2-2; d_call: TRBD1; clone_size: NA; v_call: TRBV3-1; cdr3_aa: CASSLTGVNTGELFF; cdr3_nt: TGTGCCAGCAGCCTTACAGGGGTGAACACCGGGGAGCTGTTTTTT
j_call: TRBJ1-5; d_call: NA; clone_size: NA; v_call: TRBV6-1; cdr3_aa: CASDLFGFESQHF; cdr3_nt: TGTGCCAGCGATTTATTTGGGTTTGAGTCCCAGCATTTT
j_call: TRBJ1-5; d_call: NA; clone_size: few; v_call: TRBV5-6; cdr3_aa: CASQRWQGSNQPQHF; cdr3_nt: TGTGCCAGCCAGAGGTGGCAGGGTAGCAATCAGCCCCAGCATTTT
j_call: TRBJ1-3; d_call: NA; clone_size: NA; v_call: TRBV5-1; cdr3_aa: CASRGLPSGNTIYF; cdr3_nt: TGCGCCAGCAGGGGACTGCCTTCTGGAAACACCATATATTTT
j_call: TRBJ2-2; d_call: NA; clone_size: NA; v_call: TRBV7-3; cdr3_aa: CASSLTGSTNTGELFF; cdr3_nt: TGTGCCAGCAGCTTAACCGGTAGCACGAACACCGGGGAGCTGTTTTTT
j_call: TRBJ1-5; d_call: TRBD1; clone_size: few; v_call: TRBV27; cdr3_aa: CASSINRGQPQHF; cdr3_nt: TGTGCCAGCAGTATTAACAGGGGTCAGCCCCAGCATTTT
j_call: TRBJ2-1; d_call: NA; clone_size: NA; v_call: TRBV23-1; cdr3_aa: CASSHRAQSSSYNEQFF; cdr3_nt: TGCGCCAGCAGTCATAGGGCGCAGTCAAGCTCCTACAATGAGCAGTTCTTC
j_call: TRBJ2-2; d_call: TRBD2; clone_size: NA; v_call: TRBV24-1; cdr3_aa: CATSVAGRDTGELFF; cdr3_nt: TGTGCCACCAGTGTAGCGGGAAGGGACACCGGGGAGCTGTTTTTT
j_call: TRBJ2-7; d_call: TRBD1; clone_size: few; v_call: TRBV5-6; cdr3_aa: CASSPFGTGIGDSYEQYF; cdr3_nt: TGTGCCAGCAGCCCCTTCGGGACAGGGATCGGTGACTCCTACGAGCAGTACTTC
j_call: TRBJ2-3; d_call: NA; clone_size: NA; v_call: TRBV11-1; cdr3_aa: CASSYPRASPIRTDTQYF; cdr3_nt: TGTGCCAGCAGCTACCCCAGGGCCTCGCCCATACGCACAGATACGCAGTATTTT
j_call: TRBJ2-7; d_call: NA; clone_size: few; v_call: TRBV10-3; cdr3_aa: CAISGAGSTYEQYF; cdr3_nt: TGTGCCATCAGTGGTGCAGGGTCTACCTACGAGCAGTACTTC
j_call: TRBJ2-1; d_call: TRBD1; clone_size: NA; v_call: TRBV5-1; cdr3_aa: CASSSDPLTGWFF; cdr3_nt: TGCGCCAGCAGCTCTGACCCCTTGACAGGGTGGTTCTTC
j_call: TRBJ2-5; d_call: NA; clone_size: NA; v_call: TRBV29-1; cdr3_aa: CSVEAHPGESQYF; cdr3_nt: TGCAGCGTTGAGGCCCATCCTGGGGAGAGCCAGTACTTC
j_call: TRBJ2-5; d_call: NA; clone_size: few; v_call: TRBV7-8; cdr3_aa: CASSPTQFTKETQYF; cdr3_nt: TGTGCCAGCAGCCCGACACAGTTCACTAAGGAGACCCAGTACTTC
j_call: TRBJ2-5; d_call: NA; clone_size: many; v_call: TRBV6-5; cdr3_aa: CASSYGQQETQYF; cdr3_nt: TGTGCCAGCAGTTACGGGCAGCAAGAGACCCAGTACTTC
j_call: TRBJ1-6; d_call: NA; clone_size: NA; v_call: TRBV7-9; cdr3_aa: CASSSSVSPLHF; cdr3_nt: TGTGCCAGCAGCTCCTCCGTTTCACCCCTCCACTTT
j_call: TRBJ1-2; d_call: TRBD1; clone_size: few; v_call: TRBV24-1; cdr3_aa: CATSESGTVSGYTF; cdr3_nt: TGTGCCACCAGTGAATCTGGGACAGTTAGCGGCTACACCTTC
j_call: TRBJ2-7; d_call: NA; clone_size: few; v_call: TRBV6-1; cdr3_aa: CASSEIGMGVSYEQYF; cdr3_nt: TGTGCCAGCAGTGAAATCGGGATGGGGGTTTCCTACGAGCAGTACTTC